This TCR beta chain derives from a study of cytomegalovirus exposure and HLA in healthy donors. The overall study: The study's early data release held 80 million to 95 million unique TCRs from HLA-typed donors.

Notes on the study in general: Whilst most TCR sequences proved rare, a subset of public TCRs occurred across many donors. Investigators reported 150 to 200 TCR beta chains as tied to cytomegalovirus. Donor immune exposure was known only as CMV serostatus.

This clone came up a few times. Antigen: not known. PCR employed 60 Vbeta and 13 Jbeta primers. Method: immunoSEQ multiplex PCR; TCRdb's copy keeps in-frame clones and lacks some. The table has 150,000 to 180,000 clones, 70% to 80% seen once. Sequencing was done on a sample of PBMCs. The TCR comes from a woman in her 40s in good health and CMV-seronegative.

CDR3 coding DNA: TGTGCCAGCAGGCGCGACAACTCCTATGGCTACACCTTC. Encoded protein: CASRRDNSYGYTF. The chain carries TRBV6-5 and TRBJ1-2; no firm D call. Trimming removed 6 bases at V and 4 bases at J, with 12 bases between. Germline CDR1 reads MNHEY; CDR2 reads SVGAGI. This CDR3 spans 13 amino acids.